One and the same sample provided the 11 T cell receptor beta chains below, sequenced in a study of T cell repertoires in cytomegalovirus infection. Each CDR3 protein gets one entry after TCRdb re-called the reads with MiXCR. The data show about 450,000 distinct CDR3 sequences, 30% to 40% seen once. Sequenced: PBMCs. Every receptor here comes from a human donor in good health (CMV status not recorded). Some clones in this sample may be carry-over from other donors' samples.

In this sample, this clonotype turned up once. This sequence joins TRBV27 and TRBJ2-7; the match to TRBD2 covers 7 bases. Germline CDR1 MNHEY, CDR2 SMNVEV (reference sequence). The CDR3 length is 13 residues. Trimming cost V 2 bases and J 4 bases; bases outside gene matches: 2. The CDR3 DNA reads TGTGCCAGCAGTTTAAGACTAGCTTACGAGCAGTACTTC. Translated, it gives CASSLRLAYEQYF.

The sample holds many counts of this clonotype. The V call is TRBV27, the J call TRBJ1-1; 8 bases line up with TRBD1. This CDR3 region has 16 residues. The germline V gene has CDR1 MNHEY and CDR2 SMNVEV (reference sequence). V shed 3 bases and J 4 bases; nucleotides not matched to a gene: 10. CDR3 in DNA: TGTGCCAGCAGTTTTTCTGGCAGGGGGCGAGGCACTGAAGCTTTCTTT. Translated: CASSFSGRGRGTEAFF.

This clonotype was detected only a few times. The chain links TRBV19 to TRBJ1-2, with D possibly matching TRBD1 (5 bases). V lost 1 base and J lost 4, with 10 bases in between. This CDR3 has 14 amino acids. Germline V gives CDR1 LNHDA, CDR2 SQIVND (reference sequence). CDR3 in amino acids: CASSIVSGTYGYTF. For the CDR3, the DNA is TGTGCCAGTAGTATAGTATCCGGGACCTATGGCTACACCTTC.

The chain couples TRBV4-1 to TRBJ1-2, with D maybe TRBD1 (5 bases). Trimming took off 0 bases at V and 1 base at J, with 6 bases between the two ends. The length of the CDR3 is 14 residues. Germline lookup yields CDR1 MGHRA and CDR2 YSYEKL. CDR3 in DNA: TGCGCCAGCAGCCAAGAAGACAGTAACTATGGCTACACCTTC. Its protein is CASSQEDSNYGYTF.

This chain links TRBV28 with TRBJ2-2; a possible D gene is TRBD2 (6 bases). V shed 5 bases and J shed 6 bases, with 16 bases lying between them. Germline assignment: CDR1 MDHEN and CDR2 SYDVKM. CDR3 length: 15 residues. The CDR3 sequence: CASSPVGRGAGELFF. CDR3 coding DNA: TGTGCCAGCAGTCCCGTGGGGCGGGGAGCCGGGGAGCTGTTTTTT.

The chain joins TRBV20-1 to TRBJ2-5; D is undetermined. Germline CDR1 is DFQATT and CDR2 is SNEGSKA (reference sequence). The CDR3 totals 10 residues. V was clipped by 3 bases and J by 5 bases, with 4 bases between them. CDR3 nucleotides: TGCAGTGCTAGGGTCGAGACCCAGTACTTC. Translating gives CSARVETQYF.

V usage is TRBV4-1 and J usage is TRBJ1-4, with no clear D. The V and J ends lost 4 bases and 8 bases respectively, with 11 bases between them. Germline CDR1 is MGHRA and CDR2 is YSYEKL. The CDR3 spans 13 residues. CDR3 loop: CASSLLPGEKLFF. CDR3 DNA sequence: TGCGCCAGCAGCCTTTTGCCGGGGGAAAAACTGTTTTTT.

This clonotype turned up a few times. V gene TRBV6-5 combines with J gene TRBJ2-2; 9 nucleotides match TRBD1. The CDR3 totals 15 residues. Germline CDR1 is MNHEY and CDR2 is SVGAGI. V lost 7 bases to trimming and J lost 2 bases; unmatched junction nucleotides: 5. The CDR3 DNA is TGTGCCAGCAATCCACAGGGGGCTAACACCGGGGAGCTGTTTTTT. Protein: CASNPQGANTGELFF.

This clonotype was recorded many times. V usage is TRBV7-8 and J usage is TRBJ1-1; D is unclear. In germline, CDR1 is SGHVS, CDR2 FQNEAQ. The CDR3 contains 14 residues. With 1 base removed from V and 1 base from J, the gap between germline ends came to 7 bases. The DNA for the CDR3 is TGTGCCAGCAGCTTAGGCAGACAGAACACTGAAGCTTTCTTT. It encodes CASSLGRQNTEAFF.

The chain carries TRBV7-3 and TRBJ1-5; a possible D gene is TRBD1 (5 bases). The V end was cut by 5 bases, the J end by 3 bases, with 11 bases between. Germline V CDR1 and CDR2: SGHTA, FQGTGA. This CDR3 comprises 14 residues. This CDR3 is CASSPRGDNQPQHF. Written as DNA, the CDR3 is TGTGCCAGCAGCCCCCGGGGGGACAATCAGCCCCAGCATTTT.

Regarding this clonotype: One base away lies a much larger clone, so this may be a sequencing read error. This rearrangement joins TRBV7-6 to TRBJ2-1; 10 bases fit TRBD2. The CDR3 is 15 residues long. CDR1 and CDR2 (germline): SGHVS, FNYEAQ. The CDR3 nucleotides read TGTGCCAGCAGCTTGAGCGGGGGGGGCGTTGGGGAGCAGTGCTTC. Its protein product is CASSLSGGGVGEQCF.